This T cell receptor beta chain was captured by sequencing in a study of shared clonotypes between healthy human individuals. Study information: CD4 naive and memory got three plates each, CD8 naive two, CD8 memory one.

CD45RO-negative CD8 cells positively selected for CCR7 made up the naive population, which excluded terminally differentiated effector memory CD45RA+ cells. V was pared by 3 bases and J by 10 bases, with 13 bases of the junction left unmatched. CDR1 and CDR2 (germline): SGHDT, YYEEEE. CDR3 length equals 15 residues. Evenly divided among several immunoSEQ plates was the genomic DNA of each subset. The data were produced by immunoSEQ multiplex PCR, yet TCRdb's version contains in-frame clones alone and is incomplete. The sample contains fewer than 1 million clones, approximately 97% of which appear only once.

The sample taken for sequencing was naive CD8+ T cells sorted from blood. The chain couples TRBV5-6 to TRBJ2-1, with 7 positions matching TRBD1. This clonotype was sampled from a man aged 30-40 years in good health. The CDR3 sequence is CASSSIETGRREQFF. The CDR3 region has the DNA TGTGCCAGCAGCTCGATCGAGACAGGGAGACGGGAGCAGTTCTTC. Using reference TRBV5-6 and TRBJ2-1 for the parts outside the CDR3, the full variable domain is DAGVTQSPTHLIKTRGQQVTLRCSPKSGHDTVSWYQQALGQGPQFIFQYYEEEERQRGNFPDRFSGHQFPNYSSELNVNALLLGDSALYLCASSSIETGRREQFFGPGTRLTVL.